This T cell receptor beta chain was retrieved from a study of PD-1 blockade in classical Hodgkin lymphoma. Specified time point: cycle 4 day 1 (C4D1), after six to seven weeks of nivolumab. Each patient's relapse followed autologous stem cell transplantation, and brentuximab vedotin exposure varied. From thawed PBMCs, CD8+ T cells were isolated by magnetic negative selection. The junction had 3 bases not matched to a gene; V was cut back by 7 bases and J by 5 bases. The V gene's germline CDR1 is SQVTM and CDR2 ANQGSEA. This CDR3 has 11 residues. Assay: immunoSEQ multiplex PCR; the TCRdb copy retains only in-frame clones and omits some. This sample has about 20,000 clones, with roughly 84% found just once.

V usage is TRBV29-1 and J usage is TRBJ1-1; 8 positions agree with TRBD1. The clonotype originates from a human donor with classical Hodgkin lymphoma. The material sequenced was CD8+ T cells from blood, taken before the fourth cycle of nivolumab. The CDR3 sequence: CSEQGETEAFF. For the CDR3, the DNA is TGCAGCGAACAGGGGGAGACTGAAGCTTTCTTT.